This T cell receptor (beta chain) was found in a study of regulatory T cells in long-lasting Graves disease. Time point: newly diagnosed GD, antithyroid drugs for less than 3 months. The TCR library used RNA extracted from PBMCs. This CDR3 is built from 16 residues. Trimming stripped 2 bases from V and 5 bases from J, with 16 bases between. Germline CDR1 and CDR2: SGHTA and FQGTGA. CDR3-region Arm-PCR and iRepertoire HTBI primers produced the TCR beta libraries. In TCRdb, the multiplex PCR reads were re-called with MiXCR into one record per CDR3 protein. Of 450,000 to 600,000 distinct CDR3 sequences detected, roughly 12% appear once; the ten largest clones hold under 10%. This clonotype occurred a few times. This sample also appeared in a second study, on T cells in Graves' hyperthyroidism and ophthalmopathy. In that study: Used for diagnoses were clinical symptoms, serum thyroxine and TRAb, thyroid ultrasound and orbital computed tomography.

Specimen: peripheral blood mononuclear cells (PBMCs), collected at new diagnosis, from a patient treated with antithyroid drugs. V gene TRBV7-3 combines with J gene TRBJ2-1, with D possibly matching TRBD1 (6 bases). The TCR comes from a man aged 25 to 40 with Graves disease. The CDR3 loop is CASSLEGAGAHNEQFF. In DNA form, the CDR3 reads TGTGCCAGCAGCTTAGAAGGGGCAGGGGCCCACAATGAGCAGTTCTTC.